This T cell receptor beta chain emerged from a study of T cell responses to AZD1222 COVID-19 vaccine. Clones were sequenced by immunoSEQ multiplex PCR, and TCRdb holds only the in-frame ones, with some missing. The sample yields 100,000 to 150,000 clones, over 75% seen once. The V gene's germline CDR1 is SGDLS and CDR2 YYNGEE. Trimming took off 3 bases at V and 6 bases at J, with 18 bases between the two ends. This CDR3 is 16 amino acids long. The sample was peripheral blood, taken on day 0 of AZD1222 vaccination. This receptor was obtained from an adult in good health. The chain combines TRBV9 with TRBJ2-2; D perhaps matches TRBD2 (6 bases). The CDR3 protein is CASSGVTGSPPGELFF. The DNA for the CDR3 is TGTGCCAGCAGCGGAGTAACCGGGAGCCCCCCCGGGGAGCTGTTTTTT.